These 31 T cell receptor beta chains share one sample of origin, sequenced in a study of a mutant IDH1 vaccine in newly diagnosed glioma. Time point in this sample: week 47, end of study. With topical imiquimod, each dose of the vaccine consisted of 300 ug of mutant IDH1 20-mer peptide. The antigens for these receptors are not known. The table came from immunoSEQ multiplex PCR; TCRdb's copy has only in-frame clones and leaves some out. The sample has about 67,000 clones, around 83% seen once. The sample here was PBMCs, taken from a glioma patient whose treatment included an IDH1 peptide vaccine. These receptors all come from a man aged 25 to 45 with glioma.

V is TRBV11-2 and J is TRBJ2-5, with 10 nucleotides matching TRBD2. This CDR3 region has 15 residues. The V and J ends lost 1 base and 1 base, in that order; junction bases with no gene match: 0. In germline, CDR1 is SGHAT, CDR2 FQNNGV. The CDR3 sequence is CASSLGTSGQETQYF. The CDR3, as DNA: TGTGCCAGCAGCTTAGGGACTAGCGGCCAAGAGACCCAGTACTTC.

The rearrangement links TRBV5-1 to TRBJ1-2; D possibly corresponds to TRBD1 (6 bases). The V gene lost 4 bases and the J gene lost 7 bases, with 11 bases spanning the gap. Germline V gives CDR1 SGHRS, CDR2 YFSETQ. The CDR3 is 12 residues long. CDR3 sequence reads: CASSGDMRGYTF. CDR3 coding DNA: TGCGCCAGCAGCGGGGACATGCGTGGCTACACCTTC.

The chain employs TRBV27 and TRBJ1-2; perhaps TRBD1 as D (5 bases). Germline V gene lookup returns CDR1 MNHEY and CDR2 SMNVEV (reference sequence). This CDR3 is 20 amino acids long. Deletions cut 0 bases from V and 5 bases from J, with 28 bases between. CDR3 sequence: CASSLSPYWRDGRGSYGYTF. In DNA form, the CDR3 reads TGTGCCAGCAGTTTATCCCCTTATTGGAGGGACGGACGCGGTTCTTATGGCTACACCTTC.

Written as DNA, the CDR3 is TGTGCCAGCAGGGGGAGTGGACAGGGGGCAAGCGAAAAACTGTTTTTT. The encoded protein is CASRGSGQGASEKLFF. This chain links TRBV6-6 with TRBJ1-4, with 11 bases identical to TRBD1. The CDR3 spans 16 residues. Germline V lookup: CDR1 MNHNY, CDR2 SVGAGI (reference sequence). V was pared by 6 bases and J by 8 bases, with 11 bases of the junction left unmatched.

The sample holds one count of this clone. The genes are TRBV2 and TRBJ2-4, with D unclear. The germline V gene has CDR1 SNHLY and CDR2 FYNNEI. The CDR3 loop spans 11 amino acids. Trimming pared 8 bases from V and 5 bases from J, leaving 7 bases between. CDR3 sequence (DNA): TGTGCCAGCGGGCTTCAAAACATTCAGTACTTC. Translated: CASGLQNIQYF.

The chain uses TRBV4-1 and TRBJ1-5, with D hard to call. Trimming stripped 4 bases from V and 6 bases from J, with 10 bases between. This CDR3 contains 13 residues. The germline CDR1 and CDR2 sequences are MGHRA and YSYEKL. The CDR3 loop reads CASSPIPSQPQHF. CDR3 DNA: TGCGCCAGCAGCCCTATCCCTAGTCAGCCCCAGCATTTT.

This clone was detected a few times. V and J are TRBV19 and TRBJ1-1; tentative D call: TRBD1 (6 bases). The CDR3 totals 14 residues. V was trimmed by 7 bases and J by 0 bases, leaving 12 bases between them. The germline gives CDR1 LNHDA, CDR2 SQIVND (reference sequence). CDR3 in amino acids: CASNFRGMNTEAFF. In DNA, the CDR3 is TGTGCCAGTAATTTCAGGGGCATGAACACTGAAGCTTTCTTT.

The CDR3 is CASSLWAGRNTGELFF. The CDR3 DNA reads TGTGCCAGCAGCTTGTGGGCAGGGCGGAACACCGGGGAGCTGTTTTTT. The chain carries TRBV5-5 and TRBJ2-2; D might be TRBD1 (5 bases). The CDR3 consists of 16 residues. V lost 1 base to trimming and J lost 1 base, with 11 bases between them. CDR1 SGHKS and CDR2 YYEKEE come from the germline V gene (reference sequence).

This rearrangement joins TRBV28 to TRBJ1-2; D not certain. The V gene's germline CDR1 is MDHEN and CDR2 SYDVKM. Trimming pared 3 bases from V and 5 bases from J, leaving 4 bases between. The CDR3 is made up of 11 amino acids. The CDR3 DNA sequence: TGTGCCAGCAGTTTGAAGTATGGCTACACCTTC. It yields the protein CASSLKYGYTF.

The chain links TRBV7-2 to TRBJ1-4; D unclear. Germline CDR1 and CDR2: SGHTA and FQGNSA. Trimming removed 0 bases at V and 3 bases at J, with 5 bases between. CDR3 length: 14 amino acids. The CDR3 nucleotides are TGTGCCAGCAGCTTAGCAGCAGCTAATGAAAAACTGTTTTTT. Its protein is CASSLAAANEKLFF.

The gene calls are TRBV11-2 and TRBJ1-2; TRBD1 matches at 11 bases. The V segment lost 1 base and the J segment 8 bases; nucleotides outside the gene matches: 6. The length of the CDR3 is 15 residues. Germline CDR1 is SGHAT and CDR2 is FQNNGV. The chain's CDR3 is CASSLARDRGRGYTF. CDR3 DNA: TGTGCCAGCAGCTTAGCGCGGGACAGGGGGAGAGGCTACACCTTC. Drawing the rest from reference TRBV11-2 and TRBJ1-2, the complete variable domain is EAGVAQSPRYKIIEKRQSVAFWCNPISGHATLYWYQQILGQGPKLLIQFQNNGVVDDSQLPKDRFSAERLKGVDSTLKIQPAKLEDSAVYLCASSLARDRGRGYTFGSGTRLTVV.

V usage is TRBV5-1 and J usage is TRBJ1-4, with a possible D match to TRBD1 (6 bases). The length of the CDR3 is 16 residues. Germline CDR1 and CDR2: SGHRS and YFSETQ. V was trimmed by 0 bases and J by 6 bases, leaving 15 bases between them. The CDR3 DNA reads TGCGCCAGCAGCTTGGAACCGGGACATCTTTATGAAAAACTGTTTTTT. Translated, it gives CASSLEPGHLYEKLFF.

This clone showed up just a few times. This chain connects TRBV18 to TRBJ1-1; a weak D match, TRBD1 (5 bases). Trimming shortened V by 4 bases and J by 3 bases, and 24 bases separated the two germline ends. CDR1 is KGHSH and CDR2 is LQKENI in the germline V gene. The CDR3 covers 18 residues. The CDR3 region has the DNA TGTGCCAGCTCACGTCAGAGCGGGGGAGGAGGTAGCGACACTGAAGCTTTCTTT. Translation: CASSRQSGGGGSDTEAFF.

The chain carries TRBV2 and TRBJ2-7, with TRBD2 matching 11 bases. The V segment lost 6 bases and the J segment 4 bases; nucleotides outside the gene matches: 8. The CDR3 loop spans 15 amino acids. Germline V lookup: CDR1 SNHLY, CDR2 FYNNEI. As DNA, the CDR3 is TGTGCCAGCAGAGATTGGGGACTAGCGGATTACGAGCAGTACTTC. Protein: CASRDWGLADYEQYF.

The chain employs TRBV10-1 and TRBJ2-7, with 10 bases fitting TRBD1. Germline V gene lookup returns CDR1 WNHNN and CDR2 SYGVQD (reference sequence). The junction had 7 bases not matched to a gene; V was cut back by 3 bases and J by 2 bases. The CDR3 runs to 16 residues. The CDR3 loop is CASSDSGQGGTYEQYF. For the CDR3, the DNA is TGCGCCAGCAGTGACTCTGGACAGGGGGGAACCTACGAGCAGTACTTC.

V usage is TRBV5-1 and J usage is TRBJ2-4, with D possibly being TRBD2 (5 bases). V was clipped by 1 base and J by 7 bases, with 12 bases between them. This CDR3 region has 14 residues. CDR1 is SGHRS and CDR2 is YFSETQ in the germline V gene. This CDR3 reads CASSLFAGRNIQYF. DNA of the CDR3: TGCGCCAGCAGCTTGTTCGCGGGCCGGAACATTCAGTACTTC. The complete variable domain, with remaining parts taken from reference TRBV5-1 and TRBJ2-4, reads KAGVTQTPRYLIKTRGQQVTLSCSPISGHRSVSWYQQTPGQGLQFLFEYFSETQRNKGNFPGRFSGRQFSNSRSEMNVSTLELGDSALYLCASSLFAGRNIQYFGAGTRLSVL.

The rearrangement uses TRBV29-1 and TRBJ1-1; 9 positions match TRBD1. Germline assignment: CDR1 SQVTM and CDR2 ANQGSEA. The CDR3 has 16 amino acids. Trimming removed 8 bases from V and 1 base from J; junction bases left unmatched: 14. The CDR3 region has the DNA TGCAGCTCGAGGGCGGTACAGGGGGCCGGGAACACTGAAGCTTTCTTT. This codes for CSSRAVQGAGNTEAFF.

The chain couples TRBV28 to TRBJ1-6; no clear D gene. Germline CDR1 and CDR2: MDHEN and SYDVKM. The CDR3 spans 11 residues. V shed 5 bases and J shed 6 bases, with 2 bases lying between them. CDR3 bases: TGTGCCAGCAGTCCTAATTCACCCCTCCACTTT. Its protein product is CASSPNSPLHF.

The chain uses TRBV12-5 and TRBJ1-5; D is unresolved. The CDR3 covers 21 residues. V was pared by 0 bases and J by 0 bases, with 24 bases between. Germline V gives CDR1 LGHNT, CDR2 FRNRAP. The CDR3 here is CASGLVHKTDHSFYSNQPQHF. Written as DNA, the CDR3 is TGTGCTAGTGGTTTGGTACATAAGACCGATCACTCCTTTTATAGCAATCAGCCCCAGCATTTT. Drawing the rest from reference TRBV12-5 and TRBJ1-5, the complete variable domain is DARVTQTPRHKVTEMGQEVTMRCQPILGHNTVFWYRQTMMQGLELLAYFRNRAPLDDSGMPKDRFSAEMPDATLATLKIQPSEPRDSAVYFCASGLVHKTDHSFYSNQPQHFGDGTRLSIL.

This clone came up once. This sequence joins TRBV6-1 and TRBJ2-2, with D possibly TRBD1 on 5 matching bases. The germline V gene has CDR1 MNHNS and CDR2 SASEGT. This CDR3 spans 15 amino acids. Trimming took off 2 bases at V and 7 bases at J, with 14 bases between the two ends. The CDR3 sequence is CASSELQAGGGELFF. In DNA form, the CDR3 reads TGTGCCAGCAGTGAACTACAGGCCGGTGGCGGGGAGCTGTTTTTT.

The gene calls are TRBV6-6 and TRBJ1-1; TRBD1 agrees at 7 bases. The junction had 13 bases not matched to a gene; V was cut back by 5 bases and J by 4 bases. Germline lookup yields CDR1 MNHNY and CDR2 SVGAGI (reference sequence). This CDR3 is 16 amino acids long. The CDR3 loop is CASSPSRQGPTTEAFF. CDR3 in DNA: TGTGCCAGCAGTCCGTCAAGACAGGGACCGACCACTGAAGCTTTCTTT.

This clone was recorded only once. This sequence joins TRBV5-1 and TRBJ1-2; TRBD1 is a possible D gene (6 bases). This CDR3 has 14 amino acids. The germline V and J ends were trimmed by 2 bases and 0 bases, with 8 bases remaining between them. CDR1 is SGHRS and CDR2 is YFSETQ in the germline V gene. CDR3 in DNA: TGCGCCAGCAGCTTTCAGGGGTCTAACTATGGCTACACCTTC. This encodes CASSFQGSNYGYTF.

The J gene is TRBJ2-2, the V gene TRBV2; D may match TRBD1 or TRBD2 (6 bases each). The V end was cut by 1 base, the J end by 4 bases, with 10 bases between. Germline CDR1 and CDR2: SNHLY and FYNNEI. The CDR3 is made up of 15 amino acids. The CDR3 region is CASSEEGGSTGELFF. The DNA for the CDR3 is TGTGCCAGCAGTGAAGAGGGGGGTAGCACCGGGGAGCTGTTTTTT.

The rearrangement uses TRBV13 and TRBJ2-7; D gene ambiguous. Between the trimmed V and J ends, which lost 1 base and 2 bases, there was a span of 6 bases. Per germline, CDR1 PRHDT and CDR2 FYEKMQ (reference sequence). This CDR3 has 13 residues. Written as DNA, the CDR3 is TGTGCCAGCAGCTTAGTACAGACCTACGAGCAGTACTTC. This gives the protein CASSLVQTYEQYF.

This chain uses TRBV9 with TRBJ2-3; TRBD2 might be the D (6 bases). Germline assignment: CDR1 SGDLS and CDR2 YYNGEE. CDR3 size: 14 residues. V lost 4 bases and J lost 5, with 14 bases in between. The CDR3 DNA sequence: TGTGCCAGCAGCCCAACAAGGCGGGGAGATACGCAGTATTTT. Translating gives CASSPTRRGDTQYF.

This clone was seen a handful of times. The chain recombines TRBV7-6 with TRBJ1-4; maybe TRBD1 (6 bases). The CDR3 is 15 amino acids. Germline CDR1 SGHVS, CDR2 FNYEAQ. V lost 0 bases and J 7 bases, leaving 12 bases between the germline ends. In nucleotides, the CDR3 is TGTGCCAGCAGCTTAGCGGTGGCAGGGGCTGAAAAACTGTTTTTT. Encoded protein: CASSLAVAGAEKLFF.

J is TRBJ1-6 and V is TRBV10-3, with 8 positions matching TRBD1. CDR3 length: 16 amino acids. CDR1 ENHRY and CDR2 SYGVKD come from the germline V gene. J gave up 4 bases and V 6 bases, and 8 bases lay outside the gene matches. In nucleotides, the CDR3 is TGTGCCATCAGGGATCCTGGACAGGGATATAATTCACCCCTCCACTTT. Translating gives CAIRDPGQGYNSPLHF.

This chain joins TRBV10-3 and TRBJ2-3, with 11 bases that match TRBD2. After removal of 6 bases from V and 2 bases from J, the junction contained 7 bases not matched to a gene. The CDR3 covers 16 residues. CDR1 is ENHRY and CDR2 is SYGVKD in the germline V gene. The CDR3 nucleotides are TGTGCCATCAGCAATCTAGCGGGGGGTACCACAGATACGCAGTATTTT. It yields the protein CAISNLAGGTTDTQYF.

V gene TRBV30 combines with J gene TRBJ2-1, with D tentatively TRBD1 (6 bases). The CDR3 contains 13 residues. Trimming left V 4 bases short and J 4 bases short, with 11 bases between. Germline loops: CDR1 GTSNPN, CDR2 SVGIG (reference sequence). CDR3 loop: CAWNHGQYNEQFF. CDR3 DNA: TGTGCCTGGAACCACGGACAGTACAATGAGCAGTTCTTC.

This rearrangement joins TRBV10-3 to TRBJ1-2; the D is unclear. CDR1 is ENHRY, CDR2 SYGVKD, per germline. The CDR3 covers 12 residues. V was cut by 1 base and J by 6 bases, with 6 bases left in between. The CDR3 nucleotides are TGTGCCATCAGTGAGTATCAGGATGGCTACACCTTC. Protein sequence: CAISEYQDGYTF.

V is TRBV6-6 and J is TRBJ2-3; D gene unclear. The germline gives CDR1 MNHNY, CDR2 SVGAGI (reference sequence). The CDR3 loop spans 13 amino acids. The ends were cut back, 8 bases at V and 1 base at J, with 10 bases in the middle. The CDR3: CASSRRGTDTQYF. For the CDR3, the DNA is TGTGCCAGCTCCCGCCGAGGCACAGATACGCAGTATTTT.